This T cell receptor (beta chain) was sequenced in a study of beta chain features in type 1 diabetes. Comment on this clone: Its specificity is unknown.

TCRB transcripts that were expressed got sequenced, as all of the isolated RNA had been reverse transcribed. Sequencing was performed with immunoSEQ multiplex PCR; in TCRdb, only in-frame clones are kept and a portion is missing. The table lists about 660,000 clones, over 12% of them singletons. Study-level results: Shorter TCRB CDR3s, moderately but significantly so, were found in Type 1 diabetes patients in all four CD4+ subsets. A definitive answer on HLA type influencing TCRB rearrangement was not reached here.

The CDR3 extends over 14 amino acids. The V gene lost 4 bases and the J gene lost 2 bases, with 10 bases spanning the gap. From germline, CDR1 is SGHNT and CDR2 YYREEE (reference sequence). Sequencing was done on a sample of naive CD4+ T cells from blood. The chain joins TRBV5-4 to TRBJ2-1; D remains unclear. The receptor was isolated from a man between 18 and 35 years old with type 1 diabetes. CDR3 coding DNA: TGTGCCAGCAGCGTGGGCTCTACCTACAATGAGCAGTTCTTC. The encoded protein is CASSVGSTYNEQFF.